The 10 T cell receptor beta chains reported below all come from one sample, sequenced in a study of response to subunit inactivated influenza vaccine. TCRdb reprocessed the RT-PCR reads with MiXCR, giving one entry per CDR3 protein. The sample yields roughly 700,000 distinct CDR3 sequences, about a sixth seen once. Specimen: PBMCs from blood, collected roughly 12 days after vaccination. These receptors all come from a man aged 50-59 years who received an inactivated influenza vaccine.

Only a few counts were recorded for this clonotype. V gene TRBV5-1 combines with J gene TRBJ2-2; maybe TRBD1 (6 bases). Germline V lookup: CDR1 SGHRS, CDR2 YFSETQ. This CDR3 spans 16 amino acids. Trimming removed 0 bases from V and 4 bases from J, with 13 bases in between. The CDR3 nucleotides read TGCGCCAGCAGCTTGGGGGAACAGGGCACCACCGGGGAGCTGTTTTTT. Translation: CASSLGEQGTTGELFF.

The chain links TRBV12-3 or TRBV12-4 to TRBJ1-2; 7 bases line up with TRBD1. V lost 5 bases, J lost 4 bases, and 10 bases stayed unmatched. The CDR3 loop spans 15 amino acids. The CDR3: CASSPRQGPFYGYTF. The CDR3 nucleotides read TGTGCCAGCAGTCCCCGACAGGGCCCTTTCTATGGCTACACCTTC.

The chain uses TRBV12-3 or TRBV12-4 and TRBJ2-1; TRBD1 is a possible D gene (6 bases). CDR3 length: 13 residues. V was trimmed by 5 bases and J by 4 bases, leaving 9 bases between them. This CDR3 is CASSVGQYNEQFF. CDR3 nucleotides: TGTGCCAGCAGTGTAGGACAGTACAATGAGCAGTTCTTC.

This clonotype has more than one count but fewer than ten. The chain has TRBV4-3 and TRBJ2-4, with 8 positions matching TRBD2. V trimming: 3 bases; J trimming: 6 bases; junction bases outside the gene matches: 7. Germline-derived CDR1 and CDR2 are LGHNA and YSLEER. The CDR3 extends over 15 amino acids. The CDR3: CASSQRGAGTNIQYF. CDR3 DNA sequence: TGCGCCAGCAGCCAGCGGGGGGCGGGAACAAACATTCAGTACTTC.

The chain links TRBV10-3 to TRBJ2-3, with TRBD1 identical over 10 bases. CDR1 ENHRY and CDR2 SYGVKD come from the germline V gene. The CDR3 is 21 residues long. The V gene end was trimmed by 0 bases and the J gene end by 3 bases; junction bases not matched to a gene: 18. The CDR3 reads CAISESLAGTRDRGGTDTQYF. DNA for the CDR3: TGTGCCATCAGTGAGTCACTTGCGGGGACCAGGGACAGGGGTGGAACAGATACGCAGTATTTT.

This clonotype appeared a few times. The V call is TRBV6-1, the J call TRBJ2-1; D is undetermined. V was clipped by 5 bases and J by 0 bases, with 14 bases between them. The CDR3 consists of 16 residues. From germline, CDR1 is MNHNS and CDR2 SASEGT. The chain's CDR3 is CASSQSLYSSYNEQFF. In DNA, the CDR3 is TGTGCCAGCAGTCAGTCCCTTTACAGCTCCTACAATGAGCAGTTCTTC.

This chain links TRBV6-9 with TRBJ2-2; weak D call: TRBD2 (5 bases). The germline CDR1 and CDR2 sequences are MNHGY and SVAAGI. Trimming took off 0 bases at V and 3 bases at J, with 11 bases between the two ends. This CDR3 is built from 16 residues. This CDR3 reads CASSYSNDGDTGELFF. In DNA, the CDR3 is TGTGCCAGCAGTTATTCGAACGACGGGGACACCGGGGAGCTGTTTTTT.

This clonotype was observed a few times. V and J are TRBV24-1 and TRBJ2-3; no clear D. V was shortened by 4 bases and J by 6 bases, with 7 bases between the two germline ends. Germline V CDR1 and CDR2: KGHDR, SFDVKD. The CDR3 length is 12 residues. DNA of the CDR3: TGTGCCACCAGTGACCCAACGGATACGCAGTATTTT. As protein: CATSDPTDTQYF.

In its sample, this clonotype was seen a few times. The J gene is TRBJ2-1, the V gene TRBV19; 10 bases line up with TRBD1. V was pared by 7 bases and J by 7 bases, with 10 bases of the junction left unmatched. The CDR3 length is 15 residues. CDR1 and CDR2 (germline): LNHDA, SQIVND (reference sequence). The CDR3 loop reads CASIRGTGAINEQFF. The CDR3 DNA is TGTGCCAGTATTAGGGGGACAGGGGCGATAAATGAGCAGTTCTTC.

This clonotype has just one count. The chain employs TRBV11-2 and TRBJ2-7; weak D call: TRBD1 (7 bases). The CDR3 has 15 amino acids. The germline CDR1 and CDR2 sequences are SGHAT and FQNNGV. Trimming pared 4 bases from V and 5 bases from J, leaving 18 bases between. CDR3 in amino acids: CASSSRLGGMDEQYF. The CDR3 DNA sequence: TGTGCCAGCAGCTCGAGACTAGGGGGCATGGACGAGCAGTACTTC.